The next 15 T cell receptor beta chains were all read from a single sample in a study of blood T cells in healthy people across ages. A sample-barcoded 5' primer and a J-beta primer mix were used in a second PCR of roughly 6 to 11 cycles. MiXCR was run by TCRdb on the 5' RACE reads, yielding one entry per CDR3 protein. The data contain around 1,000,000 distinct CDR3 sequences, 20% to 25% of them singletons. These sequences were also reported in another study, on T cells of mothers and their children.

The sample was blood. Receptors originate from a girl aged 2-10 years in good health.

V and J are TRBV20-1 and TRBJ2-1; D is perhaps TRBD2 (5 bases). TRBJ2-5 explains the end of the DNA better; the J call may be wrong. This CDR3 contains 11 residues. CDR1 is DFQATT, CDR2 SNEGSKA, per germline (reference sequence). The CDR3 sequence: CSAFRGETQYF. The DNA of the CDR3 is TGCAGTGCTTTTAGAGGGGAGACCCAGTACTTC.

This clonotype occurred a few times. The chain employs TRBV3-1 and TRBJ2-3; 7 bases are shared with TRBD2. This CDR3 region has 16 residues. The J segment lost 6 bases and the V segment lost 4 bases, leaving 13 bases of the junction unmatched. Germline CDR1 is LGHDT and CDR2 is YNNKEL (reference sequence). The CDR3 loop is CASSPRPTSRGDTQYF. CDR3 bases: TGTGCCAGCAGCCCCAGACCAACCTCGCGGGGGGATACGCAGTATTTT.

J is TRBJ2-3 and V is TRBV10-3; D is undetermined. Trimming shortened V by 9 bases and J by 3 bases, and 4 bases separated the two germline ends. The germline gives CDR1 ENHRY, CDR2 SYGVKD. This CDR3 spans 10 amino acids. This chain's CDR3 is CAIRTDTQYF. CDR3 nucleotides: TGTGCCATACGTACAGATACGCAGTATTTT.

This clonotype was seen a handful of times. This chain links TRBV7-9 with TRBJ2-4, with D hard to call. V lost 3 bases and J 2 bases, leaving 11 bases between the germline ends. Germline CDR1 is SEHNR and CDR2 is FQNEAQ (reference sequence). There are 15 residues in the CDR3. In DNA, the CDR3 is TGTGCCAGCAGCTTTAGCCGGGCCTCCAAAAACATTCAGTACTTC. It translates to CASSFSRASKNIQYF.

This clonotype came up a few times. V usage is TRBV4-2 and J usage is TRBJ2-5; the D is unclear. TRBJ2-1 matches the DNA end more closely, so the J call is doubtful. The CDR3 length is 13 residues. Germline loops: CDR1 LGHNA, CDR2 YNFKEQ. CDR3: CASSQELYNEQFF. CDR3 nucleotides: TGTGCCAGCAGCCAAGAACTTTACAATGAGCAGTTCTTC.

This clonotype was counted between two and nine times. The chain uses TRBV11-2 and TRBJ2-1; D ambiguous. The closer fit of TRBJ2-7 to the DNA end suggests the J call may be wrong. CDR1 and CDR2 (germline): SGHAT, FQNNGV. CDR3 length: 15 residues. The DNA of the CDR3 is TGTGCCAGCAGCTTAGATTCACTTGGGGAATACGAGCAGTACTTC. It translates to CASSLDSLGEYEQYF.

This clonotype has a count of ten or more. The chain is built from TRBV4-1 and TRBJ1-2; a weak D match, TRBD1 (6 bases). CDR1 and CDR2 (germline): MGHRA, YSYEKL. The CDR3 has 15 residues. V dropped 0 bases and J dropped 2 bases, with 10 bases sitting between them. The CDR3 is CASSQDKGGNYGYTF. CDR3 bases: TGCGCCAGCAGCCAAGACAAGGGGGGGAACTATGGCTACACCTTC.

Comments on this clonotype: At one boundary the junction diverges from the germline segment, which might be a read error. The CDR3 loop is CASSEDGTSAF. The CDR3 coding sequence is TGTGCCAGCAGTGAAGATGGGACTAGTGCTTTC. V usage is TRBV6-1 and J usage is TRBJ2-4; TRBD2 agrees at 8 bases. Germline V gene lookup returns CDR1 MNHNS and CDR2 SASEGT. The CDR3 extends over 11 amino acids.

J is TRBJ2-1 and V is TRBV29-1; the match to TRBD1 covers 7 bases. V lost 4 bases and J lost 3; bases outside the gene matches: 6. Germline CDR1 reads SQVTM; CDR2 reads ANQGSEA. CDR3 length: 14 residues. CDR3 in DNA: TGCAGCGTTGCGCTGGACAGGTACTACAATGAGCAGTTCTTC. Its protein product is CSVALDRYYNEQFF.

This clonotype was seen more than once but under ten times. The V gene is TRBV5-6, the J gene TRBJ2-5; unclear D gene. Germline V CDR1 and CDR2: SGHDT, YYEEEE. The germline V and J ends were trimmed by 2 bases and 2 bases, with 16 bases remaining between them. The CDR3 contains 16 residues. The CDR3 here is CASSFTGVGLQETQYF. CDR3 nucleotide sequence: TGTGCCAGCAGCTTTACTGGGGTTGGCTTGCAAGAGACCCAGTACTTC.

The CDR3 nucleotides are TGCAGTGCTAGAGGAATTGGGGGATTCTACGAGCAGTACTTC. Protein: CSARGIGGFYEQYF. This chain uses TRBV20-1 with TRBJ2-7; D tentatively fits TRBD1 or TRBD2 (5 bases each). Germline CDR1 and CDR2: DFQATT and SNEGSKA (reference sequence). With 1 base removed from V and 3 bases from J, the gap between germline ends came to 13 bases. This CDR3 region has 14 residues.

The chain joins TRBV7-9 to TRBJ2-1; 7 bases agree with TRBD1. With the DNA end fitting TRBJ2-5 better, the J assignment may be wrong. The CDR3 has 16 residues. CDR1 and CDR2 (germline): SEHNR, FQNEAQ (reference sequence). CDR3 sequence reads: CASSLRTGAYQETQYF. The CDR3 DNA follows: TGTGCCAGCAGCTTACGAACAGGGGCTTACCAAGAGACCCAGTACTTC.

CDR3 bases: TGCAGCGCCCCGGGACAACTGAACACTGAAGCTTTCTTT. Amino acids: CSAPGQLNTEAFF. This chain connects TRBV29-1 to TRBJ1-1, with D perhaps matching TRBD1 (6 bases). Germline V gene data show CDR1 as SQVTM and CDR2 as ANQGSEA. The CDR3 runs to 13 residues. V lost 7 bases to trimming and J lost 0 bases, with 12 bases between them.

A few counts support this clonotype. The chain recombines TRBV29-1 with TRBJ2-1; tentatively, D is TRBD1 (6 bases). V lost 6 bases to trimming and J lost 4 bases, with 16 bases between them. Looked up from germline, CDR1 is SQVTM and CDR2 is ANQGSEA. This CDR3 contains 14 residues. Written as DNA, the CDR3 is TGCAGCGTAGAAAGGGGGAGTCAATACAATGAGCAGTTCTTC. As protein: CSVERGSQYNEQFF.

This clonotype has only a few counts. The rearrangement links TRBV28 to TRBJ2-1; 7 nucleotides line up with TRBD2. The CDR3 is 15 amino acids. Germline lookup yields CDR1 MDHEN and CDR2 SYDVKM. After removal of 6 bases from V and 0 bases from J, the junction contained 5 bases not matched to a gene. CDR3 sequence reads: CASRERGGSYNEQFF. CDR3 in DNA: TGTGCCAGCAGGGAACGCGGGGGCTCCTACAATGAGCAGTTCTTC. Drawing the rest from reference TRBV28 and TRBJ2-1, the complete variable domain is DVKVTQSSRYLVKRTGEKVFLECVQDMDHENMFWYRQDPGLGLRLIYFSYDVKMKEKGDIPEGYSVSREKKERFSLILESASTNQTSMYLCASRERGGSYNEQFFGPGTRLTVL.